The T cell receptor beta chain under discussion was sequenced for a study of blood T cells in healthy people across ages. The V gene's germline CDR1 is SQVTM and CDR2 ANQGSEA. Trimming removed 6 bases from V and 4 bases from J; junction bases left unmatched: 7. CDR3 length: 14 residues. With a J-beta primer mix and a sample-barcoded 5' primer, a second PCR ran about 6 to 11 cycles. MiXCR was run by TCRdb on the 5' RACE reads, yielding one entry per CDR3 protein. The profile shows 1.8 million or so distinct CDR3 sequences, roughly two fifths of them singletons. The clonotype originates from a human donor in good health. The rearrangement joins TRBV29-1 to TRBJ2-7, with 12 nucleotides matching TRBD1. Sample: blood. CDR3 in DNA: TGCAGCGTGTCCGGGGACAGGGGGCTTTACGAGCAGTACTTC. Its translation is CSVSGDRGLYEQYF.